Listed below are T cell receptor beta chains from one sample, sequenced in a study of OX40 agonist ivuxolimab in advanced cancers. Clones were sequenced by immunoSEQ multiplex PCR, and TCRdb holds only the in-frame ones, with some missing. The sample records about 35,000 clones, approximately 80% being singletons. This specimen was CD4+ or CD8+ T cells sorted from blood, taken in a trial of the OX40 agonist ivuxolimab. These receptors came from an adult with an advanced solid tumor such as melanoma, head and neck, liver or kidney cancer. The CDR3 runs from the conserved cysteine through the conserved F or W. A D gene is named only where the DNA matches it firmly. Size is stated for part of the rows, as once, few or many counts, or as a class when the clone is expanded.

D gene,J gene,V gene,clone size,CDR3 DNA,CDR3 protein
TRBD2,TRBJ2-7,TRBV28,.,TGTGCCAGCAGTTCTGTCCGGGACTACTCCTACGAGCAGTACTTC,CASSSVRDYSYEQYF
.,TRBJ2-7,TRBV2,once,TGTGCCAGCAGTGAGACCGCTGGAGGGGCCTACGAGCAGTACTTC,CASSETAGGAYEQYF
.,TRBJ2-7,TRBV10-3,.,TGTGCCATCGGCCGGGAACAAGAGTACGAGCAGTACTTC,CAIGREQEYEQYF
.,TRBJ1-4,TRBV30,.,TGTGCCTGGAGTGTACGAGGGGCTCGCGAAAAACTGTTTTTT,CAWSVRGAREKLFF
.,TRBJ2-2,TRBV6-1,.,TGTGCCAGCAGTGTAGGGACTGTTTCGAACACCGGGGAGCTGTTTTTT,CASSVGTVSNTGELFF
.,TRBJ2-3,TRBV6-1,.,TGTGCCAGCAGTATAGGGGCGGGGTACACAGATACGCAGTATTTT,CASSIGAGYTDTQYF
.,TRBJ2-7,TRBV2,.,TGTGCCAGCAGGCCAGATCGCTACGAGCAGTACTTC,CASRPDRYEQYF
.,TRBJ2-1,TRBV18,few,TGTGCCAGCAAACCGGGCAACTCCTACAATGAGCAGTTCTTC,CASKPGNSYNEQFF
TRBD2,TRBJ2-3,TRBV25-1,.,TGTGCCAGCAGTGAATCGCTAGCGGGGCGCACAGATACGCAGTATTTT,CASSESLAGRTDTQYF
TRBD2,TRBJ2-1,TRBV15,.,TGTGCCACCAGCAATGGGGGGACTAGCGGGCACTACAATGAGCAGTTCTTC,CATSNGGTSGHYNEQFF
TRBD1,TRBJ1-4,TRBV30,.,TGTGCCTGGAGGAGGGGGCAGTTCACAACTAATGAAAAACTGTTTTTT,CAWRRGQFTTNEKLFF
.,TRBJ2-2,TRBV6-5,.,TGTGCCAGCAGTTATACAACGCTCGGCACCGGGGAGCTGTTTTTT,CASSYTTLGTGELFF
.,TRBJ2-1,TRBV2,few,TGTGCCACCACGCCGGGAGAAGTCTACAATGAGCAGTTCTTC,CATTPGEVYNEQFF
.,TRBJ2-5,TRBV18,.,TGTGCCAGCTCACCGGGAAGGGGGGAGACCCAGTACTTC,CASSPGRGETQYF
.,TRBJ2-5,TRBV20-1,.,TGCAGTGCCCGGGACCAGGTGACCCAGTACTTC,CSARDQVTQYF
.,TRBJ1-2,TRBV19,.,TGTGCCAGTAGTGTGGACAGATTCTATGGCTACATCTTC,CASSVDRFYGYIF
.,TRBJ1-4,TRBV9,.,TGTGCCAGCAGTGAAACAGGATTTAATGAAAAACTGTTTTTT,CASSETGFNEKLFF
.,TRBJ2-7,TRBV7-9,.,TGTGCCAGCAGCCGAGAACCCTACGAGCAGTACTTC,CASSREPYEQYF
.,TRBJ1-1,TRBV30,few,TGTGCCTGGAGTACTGAGACTGAAGCTTTCTTT,CAWSTETEAFF
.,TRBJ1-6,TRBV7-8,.,TGTGCCAGCAGCTTCGGAAATAATTCACCCCTCCACTTT,CASSFGNNSPLHF